In its sample, the clone carrying this T cell receptor beta chain was seen a few times. Its antigen remains unknown. TCRdb ran MiXCR on the reads and lists one entry per CDR3 protein. This sample has hundreds of thousands of distinct CDR3 sequences, with over 7.5% found just once. These data are taken from a study of T cell repertoires in cytomegalovirus infection. Study overall: Public signatures in TCR beta pointed to CMV infection and matching HLA type.

Regarding the study as a whole: HLA-C-restricted CMV clonotypes gave the most frequent clonotype in two of eight donors. Of the TCR beta families, the public ones yielded a cumulative frequency that identified carriers of CMV plus the relevant HLA.

This receptor was identified in a human donor in good health (CMV status not recorded). Some clones in this sample may be carry-over from other donors' samples. Sequencing input: PBMCs.

Here the CDR3 DNA reads TGTGCCAGCAGACTACAGGGATCGGTGAACACCGGGGAGCTGTTTTTT. This sequence encodes CASRLQGSVNTGELFF. The chain links TRBV28 to TRBJ2-2, with D perhaps matching TRBD1 (6 bases). The CDR3 is made up of 16 amino acids. The V and J ends lost 6 bases and 1 base respectively, with 15 bases between them. Per germline, CDR1 MDHEN and CDR2 SYDVKM.